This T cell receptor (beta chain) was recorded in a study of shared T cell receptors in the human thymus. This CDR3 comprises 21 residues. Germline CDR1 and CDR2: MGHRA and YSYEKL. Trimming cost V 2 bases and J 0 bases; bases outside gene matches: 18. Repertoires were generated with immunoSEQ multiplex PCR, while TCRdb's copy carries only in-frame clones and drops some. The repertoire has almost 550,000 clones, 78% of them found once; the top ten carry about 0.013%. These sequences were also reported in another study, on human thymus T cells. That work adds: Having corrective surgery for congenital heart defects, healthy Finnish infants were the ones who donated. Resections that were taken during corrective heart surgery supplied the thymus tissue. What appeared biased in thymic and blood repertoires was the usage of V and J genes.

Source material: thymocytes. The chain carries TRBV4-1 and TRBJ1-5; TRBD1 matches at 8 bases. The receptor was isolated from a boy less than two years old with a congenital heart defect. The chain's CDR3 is CASSQTPTTGAPRYSNQPQHF. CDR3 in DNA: TGCGCCAGCAGCCAAACCCCAACGACAGGGGCGCCCCGGTATAGCAATCAGCCCCAGCATTTT.